Sequencing of this TCR beta chain was carried out in a study of cytomegalovirus exposure and HLA in healthy donors. Amplification used 60 Vbeta primers and 13 Jbeta primers. Data came from immunoSEQ multiplex PCR; TCRdb stores just in-frame clones and leaves some out. Of 110,000 to 150,000 clones in the sample, 80% were seen once. V was clipped by 1 base and J by 6 bases; unmatched bases: 2. The CDR3 has 13 residues. The germline V gene encodes CDR1 SGHTA and CDR2 FQGTGA. This TCR was sampled from a man between 40 and 49 years old in good health and CMV-seronegative. The chain recombines TRBV7-3 with TRBJ2-7; 8 bases match TRBD1. Sequenced: PBMCs. This chain's CDR3 is CASSLITGGEQYF. The CDR3 coding sequence is TGTGCCAGCAGCTTAATAACAGGGGGCGAGCAGTACTTC.